Sequencing of this T cell receptor (beta chain) was carried out in a study of cytomegalovirus exposure and HLA in healthy donors. Method: immunoSEQ multiplex PCR; TCRdb's copy keeps in-frame clones and lacks some. The sample records more than 150,000 clones, 88% being singletons. The table lists this clone with a count of one. CDR1 is SGHTA and CDR2 is FQGNSA in the germline V gene. The length of the CDR3 is 13 residues. The V and J ends lost 1 base and 7 bases respectively, with 8 bases between them. This chain joins TRBV7-2 and TRBJ1-5; TRBD1 is a possible D gene (6 bases). Sequencing used PBMCs. The clonotype was recovered from a man between 18 and 29 years old in good health and CMV-seronegative. The CDR3 region has the DNA TGTGCCAGCAGCTTAGACAGGGTGCAGCCCCAGCATTTT. Translating gives CASSLDRVQPQHF.